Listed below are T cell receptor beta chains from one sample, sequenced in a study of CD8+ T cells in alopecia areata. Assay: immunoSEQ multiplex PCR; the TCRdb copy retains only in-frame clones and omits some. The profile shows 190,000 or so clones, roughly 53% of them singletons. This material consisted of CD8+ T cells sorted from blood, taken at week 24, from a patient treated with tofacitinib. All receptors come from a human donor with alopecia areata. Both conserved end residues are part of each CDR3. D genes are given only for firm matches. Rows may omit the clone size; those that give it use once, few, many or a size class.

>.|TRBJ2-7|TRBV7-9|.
CASNAEARGHYEQYF
TGTGCCAGCAACGCAGAAGCCAGGGGACACTACGAGCAGTACTTC
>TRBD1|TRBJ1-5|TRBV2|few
CASSEEGQGALYSNQPQHF
TGTGCCAGCAGTGAGGAGGGACAGGGCGCCCTTTATAGCAATCAGCCCCAGCATTTT
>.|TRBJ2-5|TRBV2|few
CASSEGGYQETQYF
TGTGCCAGCAGTGAAGGAGGCTACCAAGAGACCCAGTACTTC
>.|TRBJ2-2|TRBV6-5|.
CASSLFGTGELFF
TGTGCCAGCAGCCTGTTCGGGACCGGGGAGCTGTTTTTT
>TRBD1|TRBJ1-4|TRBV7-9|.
CASSLPRGTGGRDEKLFF
TGTGCCAGCAGCTTACCGAGGGGGACAGGGGGCCGTGATGAAAAACTGTTTTTT
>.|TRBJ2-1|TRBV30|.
CAWRGSHNEQFF
TGTGCCTGGAGAGGTTCCCACAATGAGCAGTTCTTC
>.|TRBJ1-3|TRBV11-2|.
CASSLYGSSGNTIYF
TGTGCCAGCAGCTTATATGGGAGCTCTGGAAACACCATATATTTT
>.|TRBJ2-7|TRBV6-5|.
CASSWSQDSYEQYF
TGTGCCAGCAGTTGGTCCCAGGATTCCTACGAGCAGTACTTC
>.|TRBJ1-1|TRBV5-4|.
CASSLPYLRNTEAFF
TGTGCCAGCAGCTTGCCCTATCTTCGGAACACTGAAGCTTTCTTT
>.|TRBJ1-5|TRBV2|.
CANRTAGASQHF
TGTGCCAACCGGACAGCAGGAGCATCCCAGCATTTT
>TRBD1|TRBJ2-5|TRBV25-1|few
CASSDAQDRVETQYF
TGTGCCAGCAGTGACGCGCAGGACAGGGTCGAGACCCAGTACTTC
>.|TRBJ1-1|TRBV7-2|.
CASSPTGYTEAFF
TGTGCCAGCAGCCCCACCGGATATACTGAAGCTTTCTTT
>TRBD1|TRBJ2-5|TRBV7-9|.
CASRSGQGPETQYF
TGTGCCAGCAGGTCGGGACAGGGCCCCGAGACCCAGTACTTC
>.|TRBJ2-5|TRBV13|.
CASSLQGFETQYF
TGTGCCAGCAGCTTACAGGGTTTTGAGACCCAGTACTTC
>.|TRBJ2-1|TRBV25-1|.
CASDQGGEQFF
TGTGCCAGTGATCAGGGAGGTGAGCAGTTCTTC
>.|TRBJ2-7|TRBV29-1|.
CSAPGPSSYEQYF
TGCAGCGCGCCAGGCCCAAGCTCCTACGAGCAGTACTTC
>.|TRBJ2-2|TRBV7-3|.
CASSLGTGELFF
TGTGCCAGCAGCTTAGGAACCGGGGAGCTGTTTTTT
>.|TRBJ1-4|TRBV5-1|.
CASSLGQGGEKLFF
TGCGCCAGCAGCTTGGGGCAGGGAGGAGAAAAACTGTTTTTT
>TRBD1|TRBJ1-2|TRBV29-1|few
CSVDGDSYGYTF
TGCAGCGTCGACGGGGACAGCTATGGCTACACCTTC
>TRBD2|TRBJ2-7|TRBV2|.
CASGIAGVSYEQYF
TGTGCCAGCGGTATAGCGGGGGTCTCCTACGAGCAGTACTTC
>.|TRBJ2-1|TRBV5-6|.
CASSVQTGSDEQFF
TGTGCCAGCAGCGTCCAGACAGGTTCGGATGAGCAGTTCTTC
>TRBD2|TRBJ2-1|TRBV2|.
CASRVLAGGRDEQFF
TGTGCCAGCAGAGTACTAGCGGGGGGGCGGGATGAGCAGTTCTTC
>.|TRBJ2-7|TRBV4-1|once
CASSQDTRYEQYF
TGCGCCAGCAGCCAAGATACCCGCTACGAGCAGTACTTC
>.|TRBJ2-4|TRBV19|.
CASSSGTSKNIQYF
TGTGCCAGTAGTTCAGGGACGTCCAAAAACATTCAGTACTTC
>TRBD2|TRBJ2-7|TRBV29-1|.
CSVGTSGGAAYEQYF
TGCAGCGTTGGGACTAGCGGGGGGGCGGCCTACGAGCAGTACTTC